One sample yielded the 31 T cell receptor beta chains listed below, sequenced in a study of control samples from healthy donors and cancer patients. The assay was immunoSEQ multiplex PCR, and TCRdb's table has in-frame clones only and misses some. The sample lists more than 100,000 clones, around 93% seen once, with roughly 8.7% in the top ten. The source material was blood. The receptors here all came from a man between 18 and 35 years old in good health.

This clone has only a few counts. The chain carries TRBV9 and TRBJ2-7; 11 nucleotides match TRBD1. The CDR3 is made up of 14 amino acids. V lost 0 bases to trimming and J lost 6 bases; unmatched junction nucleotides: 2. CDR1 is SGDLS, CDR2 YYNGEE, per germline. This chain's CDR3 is CASSVGGTGGEQYF. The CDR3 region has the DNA TGTGCCAGCAGCGTAGGAGGGACAGGGGGCGAGCAGTACTTC.

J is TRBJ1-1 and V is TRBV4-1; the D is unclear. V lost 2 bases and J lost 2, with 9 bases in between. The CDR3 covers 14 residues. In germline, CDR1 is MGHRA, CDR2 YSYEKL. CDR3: CASSQTDTNTEAFF. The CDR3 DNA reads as TGCGCCAGCAGCCAAACCGACACTAACACTGAAGCTTTCTTT.

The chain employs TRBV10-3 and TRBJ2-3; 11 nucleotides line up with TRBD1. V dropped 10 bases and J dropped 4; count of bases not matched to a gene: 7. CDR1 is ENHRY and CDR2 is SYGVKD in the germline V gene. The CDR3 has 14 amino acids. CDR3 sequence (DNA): TGTGCCACCAGGACAGGGGGCAATGCAGATACGCAGTATTTT. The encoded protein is CATRTGGNADTQYF.

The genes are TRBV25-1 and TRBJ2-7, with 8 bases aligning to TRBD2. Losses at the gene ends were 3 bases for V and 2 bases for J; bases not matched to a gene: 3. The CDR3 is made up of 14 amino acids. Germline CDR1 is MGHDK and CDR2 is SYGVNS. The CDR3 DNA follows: TGTGCCAGCAGTGAGAGCGGGGGACCCTACGAGCAGTACTTC. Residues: CASSESGGPYEQYF.

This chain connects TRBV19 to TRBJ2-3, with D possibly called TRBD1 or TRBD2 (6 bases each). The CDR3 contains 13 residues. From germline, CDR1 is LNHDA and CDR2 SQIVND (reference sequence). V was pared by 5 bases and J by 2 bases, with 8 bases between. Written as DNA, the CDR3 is TGTGCCAGTAGTGGGGGGCCCACAGATACGCAGTATTTT. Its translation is CASSGGPTDTQYF. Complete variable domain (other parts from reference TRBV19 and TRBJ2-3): DGGITQSPKYLFRKEGQNVTLSCEQNLNHDAMYWYRQDPGQGLRLIYYSQIVNDFQKGDIAEGYSVSREKKESFPLTVTSAQKNPTAFYLCASSGGPTDTQYFGPGTRLTVL.

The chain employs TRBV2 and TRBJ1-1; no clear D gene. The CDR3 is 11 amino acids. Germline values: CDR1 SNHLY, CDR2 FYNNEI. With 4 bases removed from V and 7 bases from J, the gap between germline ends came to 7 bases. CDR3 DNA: TGTGCCAGCAGTGGGGAAATTGAAGCTTTCTTT. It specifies CASSGEIEAFF.

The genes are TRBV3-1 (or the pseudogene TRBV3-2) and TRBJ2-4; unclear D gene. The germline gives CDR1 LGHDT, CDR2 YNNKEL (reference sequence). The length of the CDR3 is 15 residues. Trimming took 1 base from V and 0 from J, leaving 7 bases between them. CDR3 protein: CASSQGPQAKNIQYF. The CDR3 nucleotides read TGTGCCAGCAGCCAAGGACCGCAAGCCAAAAACATTCAGTACTTC.

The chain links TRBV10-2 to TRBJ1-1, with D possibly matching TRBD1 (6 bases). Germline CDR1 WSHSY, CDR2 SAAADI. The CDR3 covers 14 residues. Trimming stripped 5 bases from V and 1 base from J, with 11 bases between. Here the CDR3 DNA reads TGCGCCAGCAGTAATCAAGGGGGGAACACTGAAGCTTTCTTT. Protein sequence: CASSNQGGNTEAFF.

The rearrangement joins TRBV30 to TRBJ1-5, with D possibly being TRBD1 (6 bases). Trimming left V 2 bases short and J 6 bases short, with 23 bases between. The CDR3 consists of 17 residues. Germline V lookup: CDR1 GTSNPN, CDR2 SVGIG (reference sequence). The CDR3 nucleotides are TGTGCCTGGAGTTTCTCTCGGACAGCAAGGGAAATTCAGCCCCAGCATTTT. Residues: CAWSFSRTAREIQPQHF.

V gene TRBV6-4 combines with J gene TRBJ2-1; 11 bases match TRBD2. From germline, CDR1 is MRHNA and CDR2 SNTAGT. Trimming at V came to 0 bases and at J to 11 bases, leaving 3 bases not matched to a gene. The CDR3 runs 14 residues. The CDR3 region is CASSDSSGGAKQFF. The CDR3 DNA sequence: TGTGCCAGCAGTGACTCTAGCGGGGGGGCCAAGCAGTTCTTC.

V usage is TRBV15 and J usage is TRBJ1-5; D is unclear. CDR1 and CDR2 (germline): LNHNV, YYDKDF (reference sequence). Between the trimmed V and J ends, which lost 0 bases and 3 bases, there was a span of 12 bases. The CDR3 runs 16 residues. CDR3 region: CATSRDLGGPNQPQHF. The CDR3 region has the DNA TGTGCCACCAGCAGAGATCTAGGAGGCCCCAATCAGCCCCAGCATTTT.

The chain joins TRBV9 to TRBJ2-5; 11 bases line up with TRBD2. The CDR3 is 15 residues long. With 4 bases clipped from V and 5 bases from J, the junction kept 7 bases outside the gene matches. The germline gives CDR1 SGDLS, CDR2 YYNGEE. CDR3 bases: TGTGCCAGCAGCCTCCTAGCGGGGGGCCGCGAGACCCAGTACTTC. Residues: CASSLLAGGRETQYF.

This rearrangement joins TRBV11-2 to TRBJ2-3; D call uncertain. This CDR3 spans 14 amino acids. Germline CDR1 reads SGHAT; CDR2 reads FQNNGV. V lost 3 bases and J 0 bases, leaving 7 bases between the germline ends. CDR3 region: CASSFTTSTDTQYF. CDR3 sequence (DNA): TGTGCCAGCAGCTTTACTACTAGCACAGATACGCAGTATTTT.

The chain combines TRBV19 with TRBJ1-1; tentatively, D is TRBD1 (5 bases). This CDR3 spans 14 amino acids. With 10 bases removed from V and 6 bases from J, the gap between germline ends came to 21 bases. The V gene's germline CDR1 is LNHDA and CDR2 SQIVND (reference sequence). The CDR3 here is CATKAWQGGAEAFF. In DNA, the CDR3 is TGTGCCACCAAAGCGTGGCAGGGAGGAGCTGAAGCTTTCTTT.

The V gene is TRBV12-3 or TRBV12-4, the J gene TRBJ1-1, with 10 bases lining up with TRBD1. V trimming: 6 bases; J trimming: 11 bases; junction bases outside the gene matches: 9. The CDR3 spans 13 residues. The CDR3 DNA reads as TGTGCCAGCAGGTTGGACAGGGGGAGTTGGGCTTTCTTT. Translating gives CASRLDRGSWAFF.

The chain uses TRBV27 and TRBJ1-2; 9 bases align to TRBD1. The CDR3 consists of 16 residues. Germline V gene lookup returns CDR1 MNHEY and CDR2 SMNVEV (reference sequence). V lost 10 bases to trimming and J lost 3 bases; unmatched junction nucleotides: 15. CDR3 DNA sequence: TGTGCCACCGCGAACCTAGGGACAGGGAGGCACTATGGCTACACCTTC. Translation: CATANLGTGRHYGYTF.

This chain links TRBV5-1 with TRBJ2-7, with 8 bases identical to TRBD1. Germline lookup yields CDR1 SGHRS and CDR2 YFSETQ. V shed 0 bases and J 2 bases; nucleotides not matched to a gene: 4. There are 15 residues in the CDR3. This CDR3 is CASSLGGTGAYEQYF. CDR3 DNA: TGCGCCAGCAGCTTGGGGGGGACAGGCGCCTACGAGCAGTACTTC.

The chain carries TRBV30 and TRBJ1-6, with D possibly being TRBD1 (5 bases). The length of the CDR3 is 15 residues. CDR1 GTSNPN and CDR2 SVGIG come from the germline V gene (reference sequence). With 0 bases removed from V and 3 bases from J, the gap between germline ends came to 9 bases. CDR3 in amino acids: CAWSVQTGYNSPLHF. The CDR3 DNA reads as TGTGCCTGGAGTGTACAAACAGGCTATAATTCACCCCTCCACTTT.

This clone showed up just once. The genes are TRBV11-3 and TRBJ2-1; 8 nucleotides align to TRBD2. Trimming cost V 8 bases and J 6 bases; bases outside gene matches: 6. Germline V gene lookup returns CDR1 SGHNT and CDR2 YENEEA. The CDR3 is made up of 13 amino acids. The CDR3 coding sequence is TGTGCCAGCGCGACTAGCGCTTTCAATGAGCAGTTCTTC. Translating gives CASATSAFNEQFF.

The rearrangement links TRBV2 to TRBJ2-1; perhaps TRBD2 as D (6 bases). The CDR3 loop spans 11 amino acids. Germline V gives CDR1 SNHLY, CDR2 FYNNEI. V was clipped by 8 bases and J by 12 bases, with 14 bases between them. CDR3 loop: CASGRGKTQFF. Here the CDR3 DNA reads TGTGCCAGCGGTCGGGGGAAAACGCAGTTCTTC.

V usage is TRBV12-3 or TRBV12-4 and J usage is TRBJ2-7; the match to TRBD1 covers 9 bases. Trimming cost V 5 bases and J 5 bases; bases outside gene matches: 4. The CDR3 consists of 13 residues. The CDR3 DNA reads TGTGCCAGCAGTAGGGGACAGGGCAACGAGCAGTACTTC. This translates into CASSRGQGNEQYF.

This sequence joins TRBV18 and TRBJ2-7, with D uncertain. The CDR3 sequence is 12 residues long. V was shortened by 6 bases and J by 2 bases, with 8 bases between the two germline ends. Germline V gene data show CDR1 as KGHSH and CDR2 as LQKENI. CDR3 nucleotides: TGTGCCAGCTCTTCCGAGCCCTACGAGCAGTACTTC. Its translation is CASSSEPYEQYF.

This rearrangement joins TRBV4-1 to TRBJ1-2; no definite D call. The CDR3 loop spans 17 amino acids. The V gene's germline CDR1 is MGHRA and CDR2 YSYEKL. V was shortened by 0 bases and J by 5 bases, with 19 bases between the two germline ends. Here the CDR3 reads CASSQDAGRIYVYGYTF. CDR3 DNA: TGCGCCAGCAGCCAAGATGCGGGAAGGATCTACGTGTATGGCTACACCTTC.

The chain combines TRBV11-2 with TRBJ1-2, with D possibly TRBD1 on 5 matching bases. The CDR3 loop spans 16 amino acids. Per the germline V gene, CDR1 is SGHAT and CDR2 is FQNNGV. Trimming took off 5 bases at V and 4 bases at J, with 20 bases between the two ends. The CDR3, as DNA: TGTGCCAGCAGCCCCCCCGGCTGGCAGGGTATCTATGGCTACACCTTC. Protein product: CASSPPGWQGIYGYTF.

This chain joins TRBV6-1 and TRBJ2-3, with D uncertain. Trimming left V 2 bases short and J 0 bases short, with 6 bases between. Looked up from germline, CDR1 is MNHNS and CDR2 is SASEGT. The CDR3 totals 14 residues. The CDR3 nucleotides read TGTGCCAGCAGTGAAACCACTAGCACAGATACGCAGTATTTT. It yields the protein CASSETTSTDTQYF.

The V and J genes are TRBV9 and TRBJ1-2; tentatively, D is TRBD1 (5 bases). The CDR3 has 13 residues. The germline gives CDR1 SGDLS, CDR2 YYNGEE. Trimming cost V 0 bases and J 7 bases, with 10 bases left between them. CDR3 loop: CASSVAGVGGYTF. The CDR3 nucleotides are TGTGCCAGCAGCGTAGCGGGGGTAGGTGGCTACACCTTC.

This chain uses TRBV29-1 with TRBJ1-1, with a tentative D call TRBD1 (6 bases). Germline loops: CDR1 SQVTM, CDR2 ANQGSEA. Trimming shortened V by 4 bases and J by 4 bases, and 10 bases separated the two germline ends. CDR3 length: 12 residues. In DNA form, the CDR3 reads TGCAGCGTTGTCGGGGGGGCCACTGAAGCTTTCTTT. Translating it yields CSVVGGATEAFF.

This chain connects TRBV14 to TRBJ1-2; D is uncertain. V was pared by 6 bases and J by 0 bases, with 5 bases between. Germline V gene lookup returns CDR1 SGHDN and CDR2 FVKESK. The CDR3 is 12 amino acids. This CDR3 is CASSNSNYGYTF. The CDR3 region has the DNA TGTGCCAGCAGTAATTCTAACTATGGCTACACCTTC. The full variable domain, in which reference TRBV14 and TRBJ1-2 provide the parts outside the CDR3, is EAGVTQFPSHSVIEKGQTVTLRCDPISGHDNLYWYRRVMGKEIKFLLHFVKESKQDESGMPNNRFLAERTGGTYSTLKVQPAELEDSGVYFCASSNSNYGYTFGSGTRLTVV.

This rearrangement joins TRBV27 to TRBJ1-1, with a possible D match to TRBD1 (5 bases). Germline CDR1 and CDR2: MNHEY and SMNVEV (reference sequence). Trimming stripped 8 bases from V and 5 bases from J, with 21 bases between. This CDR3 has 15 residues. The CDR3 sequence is CASGAPVWRWTEAFF. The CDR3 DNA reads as TGTGCCAGCGGGGCCCCGGTCTGGAGGTGGACTGAAGCTTTCTTT.

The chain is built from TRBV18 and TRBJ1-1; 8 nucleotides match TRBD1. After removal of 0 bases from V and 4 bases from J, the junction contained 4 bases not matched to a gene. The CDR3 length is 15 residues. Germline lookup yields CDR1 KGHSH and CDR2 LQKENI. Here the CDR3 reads CASSPPTGEGTEAFF. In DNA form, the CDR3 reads TGTGCCAGCTCACCACCGACAGGGGAAGGCACTGAAGCTTTCTTT.

CDR3 protein: CASRLKTVCCNEQFF. CDR3 DNA sequence: TGTGCAAGTCGCCTGAAGACAGTGTGTTGCAATGAGCAGTTCTTC. The J gene is TRBJ2-1, the V gene TRBV12-2; the table's TRBD1 call for D was not verified on the DNA. TRBV12-2 has pseudogene status. This CDR3 has 15 amino acids.